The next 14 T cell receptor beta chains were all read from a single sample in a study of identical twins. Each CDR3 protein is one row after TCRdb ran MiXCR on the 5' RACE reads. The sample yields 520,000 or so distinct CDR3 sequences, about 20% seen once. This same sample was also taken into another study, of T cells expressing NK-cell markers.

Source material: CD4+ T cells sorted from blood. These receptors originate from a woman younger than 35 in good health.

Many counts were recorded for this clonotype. The CDR3 DNA reads as TGTGCCATCTCGTCTAGCGGGGGTACAGATACGCAGTATTTT. It is translated as CAISSSGGTDTQYF. The J gene is TRBJ2-3, the V gene TRBV10-3; 10 bases fit TRBD2. CDR3 length: 14 amino acids. V gave up 8 bases and J gave up 3 bases; unmatched junction bases: 5. The germline gives CDR1 ENHRY, CDR2 SYGVKD.

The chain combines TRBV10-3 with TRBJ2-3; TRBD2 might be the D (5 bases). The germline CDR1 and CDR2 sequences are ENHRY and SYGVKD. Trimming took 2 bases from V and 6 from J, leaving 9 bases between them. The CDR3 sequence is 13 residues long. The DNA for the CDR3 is TGTGCCATCAGTGAGGCTAGCCCCGATACGCAGTATTTT. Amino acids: CAISEASPDTQYF.

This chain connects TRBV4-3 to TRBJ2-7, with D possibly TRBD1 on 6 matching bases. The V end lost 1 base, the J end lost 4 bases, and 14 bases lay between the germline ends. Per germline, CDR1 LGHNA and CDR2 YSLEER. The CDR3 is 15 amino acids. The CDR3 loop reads CASSQGISGVYEQYF. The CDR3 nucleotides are TGCGCCAGCAGCCAAGGTATATCAGGGGTTTACGAGCAGTACTTC.

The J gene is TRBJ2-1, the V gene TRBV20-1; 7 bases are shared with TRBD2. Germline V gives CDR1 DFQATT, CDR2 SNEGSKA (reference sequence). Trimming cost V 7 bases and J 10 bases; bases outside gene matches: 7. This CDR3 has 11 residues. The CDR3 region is CSGTGGGEQFF. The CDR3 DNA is TGCAGTGGTACGGGGGGAGGGGAGCAGTTCTTC.

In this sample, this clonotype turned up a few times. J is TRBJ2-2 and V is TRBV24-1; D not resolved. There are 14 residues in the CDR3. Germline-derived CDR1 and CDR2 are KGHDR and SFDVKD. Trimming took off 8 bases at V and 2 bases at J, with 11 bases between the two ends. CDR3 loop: CATKADSNTGELFF. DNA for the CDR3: TGTGCCACCAAGGCAGACTCCAACACCGGGGAGCTGTTTTTT.

The CDR3 DNA sequence: TGCAGTGCTAGACCCCCCGGATGGCACAATGAGCAGTTCTTC. The encoded protein is CSARPPGWHNEQFF. The chain combines TRBV20-1 with TRBJ2-1; D call uncertain. Trimming shortened V by 2 bases and J by 5 bases, and 13 bases separated the two germline ends. Per the germline V gene, CDR1 is DFQATT and CDR2 is SNEGSKA (reference sequence). The CDR3 spans 14 residues.

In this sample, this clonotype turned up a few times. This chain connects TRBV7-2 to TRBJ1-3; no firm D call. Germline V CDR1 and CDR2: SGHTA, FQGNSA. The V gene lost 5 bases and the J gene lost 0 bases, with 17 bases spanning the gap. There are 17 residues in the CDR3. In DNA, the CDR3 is TGTGCCAGCAGCCTCGCCCAAGGGCAGCTCTCTGGAAACACCATATATTTT. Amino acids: CASSLAQGQLSGNTIYF.

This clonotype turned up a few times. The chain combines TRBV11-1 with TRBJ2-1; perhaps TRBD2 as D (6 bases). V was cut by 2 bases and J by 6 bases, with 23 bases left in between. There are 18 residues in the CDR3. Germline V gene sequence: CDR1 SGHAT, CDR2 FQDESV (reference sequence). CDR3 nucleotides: TGTGCCAGCAGCTTAAGGCCCCCCGGTAGCGGAAGGGGCAATGAGCAGTTCTTC. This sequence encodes CASSLRPPGSGRGNEQFF.

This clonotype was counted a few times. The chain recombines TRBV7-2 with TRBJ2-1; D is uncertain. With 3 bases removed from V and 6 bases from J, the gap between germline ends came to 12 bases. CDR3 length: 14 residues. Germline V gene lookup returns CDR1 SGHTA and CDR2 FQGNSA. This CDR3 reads CASSLYSKFNEQFF. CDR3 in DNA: TGTGCCAGCAGCTTGTATAGTAAATTCAATGAGCAGTTCTTC.

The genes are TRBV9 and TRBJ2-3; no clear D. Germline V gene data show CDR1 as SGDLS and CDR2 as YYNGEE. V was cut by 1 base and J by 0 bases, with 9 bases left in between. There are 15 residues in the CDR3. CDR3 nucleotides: TGTGCCAGCAGCGTAATAGGCAGCAGCACAGATACGCAGTATTTT. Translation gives CASSVIGSSTDTQYF.

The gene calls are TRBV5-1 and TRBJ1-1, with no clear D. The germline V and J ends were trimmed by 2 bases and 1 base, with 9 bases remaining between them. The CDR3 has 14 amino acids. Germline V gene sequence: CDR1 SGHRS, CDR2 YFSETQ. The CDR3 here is CASSFSASNTEAFF. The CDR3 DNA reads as TGCGCCAGCAGCTTTTCGGCCTCGAACACTGAAGCTTTCTTT.

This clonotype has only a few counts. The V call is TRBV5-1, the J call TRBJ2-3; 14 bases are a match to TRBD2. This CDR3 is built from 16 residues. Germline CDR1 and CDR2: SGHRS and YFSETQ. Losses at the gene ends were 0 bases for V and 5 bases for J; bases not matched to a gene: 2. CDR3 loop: CASSLVGTSGGDTQYF. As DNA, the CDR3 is TGCGCCAGCAGCTTGGTTGGGACTAGCGGGGGAGATACGCAGTATTTT. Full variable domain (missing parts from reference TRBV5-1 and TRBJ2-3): KAGVTQTPRYLIKTRGQQVTLSCSPISGHRSVSWYQQTPGQGLQFLFEYFSETQRNKGNFPGRFSGRQFSNSRSEMNVSTLELGDSALYLCASSLVGTSGGDTQYFGPGTRLTVL.

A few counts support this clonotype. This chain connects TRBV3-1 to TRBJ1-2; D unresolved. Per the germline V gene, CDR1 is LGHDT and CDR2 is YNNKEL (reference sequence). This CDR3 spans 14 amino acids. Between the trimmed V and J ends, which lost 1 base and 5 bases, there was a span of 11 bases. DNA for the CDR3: TGTGCCAGCAGCCAAGGACGGGGTTCGTATGGCTACACCTTC. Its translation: CASSQGRGSYGYTF.

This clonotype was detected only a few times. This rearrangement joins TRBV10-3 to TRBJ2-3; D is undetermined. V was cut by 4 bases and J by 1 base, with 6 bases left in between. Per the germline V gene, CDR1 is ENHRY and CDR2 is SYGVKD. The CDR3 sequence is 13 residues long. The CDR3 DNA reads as TGTGCCATCAGTGCCCCGGGCACAGATACGCAGTATTTT. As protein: CAISAPGTDTQYF.